The entry that follows covers one T cell receptor (beta chain) sequence. What this receptor recognizes is not known. One base away there is no much larger clone; base qualities are not given. The sample originates from a study of blood T cell repertoires in COVID-19 (dated by TCRdb to 2019 to 2021). For context, the study as a whole: The collaborator samples originated in the United States, Italy and Spain and spanned the acute and convalescent phases of COVID-19. The material from the prospective study consisted of cDNA or gDNA derived from T cells, B-cell-depleted T cells, or PBMCs. Deeply sampled blood TCRbeta repertoires from subjects exposed to, actively infected with, or recovered from COVID-19 were included in the dataset. The repertoires were made available in a free public database intended to serve as a resource for research on the immune response to SARS-CoV-2. Samples were obtained from the ongoing ImmuneRACE study (first 160 participants) and from over 1,000 subjects provided by 6 global collaborators. Nearly every sample came with metadata listing a de-identified subject ID, COVID-19 status, age in years and sex. Where available, HLA class I and class II types were taken from metadata supplied by the sample provider and were not determined by assay-based typing. Results the study describes overall, beyond this receptor: The quantity of clinical and demographic metadata differed by source and by participant and was supplied without curation.

At one collaborating source in Seattle, patients were enrolled during active infection and were followed longitudinally through the course of disease. The collaborating institutions used their own protocols to collect whole blood in K2EDTA tubes. Collaborator samples were shipped for TCRbeta analysis as frozen whole blood, isolated PBMCs, or DNA extracted from either sample type. TCRbeta CDR3 regions were amplified from genomic DNA using the immunoSEQ Assay, a bias-controlled multiplex PCR. The original methods were these. The number of nucleated cells in each sample was estimated by amplification of reference gene primers within the assay. To quantify the absolute abundance of each unique TCRbeta CDR3 rearrangement, sequence reads were collapsed and filtered. Productive Simpson clonality was computed per sample as the square root of Simpson's diversity index over productive rearrangements. Held by TCRdb, this immuneACCESS table contains in-frame sequences only and omits some clones. Under half of the omission traces to an unresolved V gene where checked; the cause of the rest is unknown. The V and J calls and clone size were taken over from that table, and D and trimming were inferred from the DNA. In this sample the table shows roughly 380,000 clones, around 89% of which occur a single time. Of the sample, roughly 1.4% falls within the top ten clones.

Trimming removed 4 bases from V and 7 bases from J; the gene matches leave 3 bases unexplained. From the cysteine up to the phenylalanine, the CDR3 has a length of 12 residues. This entry keeps only the CDR3 DNA: 36 bases, framed from base 1. In the germline V gene, CDR1 corresponds to SQVTM and CDR2 to ANQGSEA. The sequence links TRBV29-1 to TRBJ1-5, with 8 central nucleotides matching TRBD1. The source of this sequence is a woman aged 40 to 50 with COVID-19, enrolled during active disease. Sequencing was carried out using peripheral blood. The nucleotide sequence is given as TGCAGCGTTGCAGGGGGCGGGCAGCCCCAGCATTTT. The encoded protein is CSVAGGGQPQHF.